The 13 T cell receptor beta chains reported below all come from one sample, sequenced in a study of blood T cells in healthy people across ages. Together with a sample-barcoded 5' primer, a J-beta primer mix was included in a second PCR lasting roughly 6 to 12 cycles. TCRdb fed the 5' RACE reads into MiXCR, producing one record per CDR3 protein. In the table there are 550,000 to 750,000 distinct CDR3 sequences, under 25% of which are singletons. Source material: blood. The receptors here all came from a man aged 70-80 years in good health.

This clonotype was counted between two and nine times. This sequence joins TRBV19 and TRBJ2-3, with 9 bases aligning to TRBD2. Unmatched junction bases numbered 7, after V lost 4 bases and J lost 2 bases. The germline V gene has CDR1 LNHDA and CDR2 SQIVND (reference sequence). The CDR3 has 16 residues. CDR3 bases: TGTGCCAGTAGTAGCCTGGCGGGAGGGCCCACAGATACGCAGTATTTT. This sequence encodes CASSSLAGGPTDTQYF.

This clonotype was picked up many times. The chain has TRBV12-3 or TRBV12-4 and TRBJ2-6; perhaps D is TRBD1 or TRBD2 (5 bases each). This CDR3 spans 16 amino acids. Trimming removed 5 bases from V and 4 bases from J, with 15 bases in between. CDR3 protein: CASSILGEPGANVLTF. The CDR3 DNA reads TGTGCCAGCAGTATACTAGGGGAACCCGGGGCCAACGTCCTGACTTTC.

Only a few counts were recorded for this clonotype. The rearrangement joins TRBV7-9 to TRBJ2-5; D perhaps matches TRBD1 (6 bases). Germline V gene sequence: CDR1 SEHNR, CDR2 FQNEAQ (reference sequence). Trimming shortened V by 5 bases and J by 5 bases, and 12 bases separated the two germline ends. This CDR3 is built from 13 residues. Here the CDR3 reads CASSPYRDETQYF. CDR3 nucleotide sequence: TGTGCCAGCAGCCCGTACAGGGATGAGACCCAGTACTTC.

This chain connects TRBV10-3 to TRBJ2-5, with 12 positions matching TRBD2. J was trimmed by 5 bases and V by 5 bases; bases with no gene match: 3. The germline gives CDR1 ENHRY, CDR2 SYGVKD. The CDR3 contains 14 residues. The CDR3 DNA reads as TGTGCCATCAGTTGGACTAGCGGGATGGAGACCCAGTACTTC. This translates into CAISWTSGMETQYF.

The chain couples TRBV4-1 to TRBJ2-5; D is perhaps TRBD2 (5 bases). The DNA end is a closer match to TRBJ2-7, so the J assignment may be wrong. The CDR3 has 17 amino acids. Germline V CDR1 and CDR2: MGHRA, YSYEKL. The CDR3 loop reads CASSQGTGQRITNEQYF. CDR3 in DNA: TGCGCCAGCAGCCAAGGGACGGGCCAGCGGATTACCAACGAGCAGTACTTC.

This clonotype was seen more than once but under ten times. The chain carries TRBV25-1 and TRBJ2-7; no firm D call. Between the trimmed V and J ends, which lost 4 bases and 2 bases, there was a span of 9 bases. This CDR3 contains 13 residues. CDR1 is MGHDK, CDR2 SYGVNS, per germline. The DNA for the CDR3 is TGTGCCAGCAGTGGATCCATAACCTACGAGCAGTACTTC. Protein product: CASSGSITYEQYF.

This chain joins TRBV4-3 and TRBJ2-5, with 9 bases identical to TRBD1. The J call may be wrong; the DNA end is better matched by TRBJ2-7. Germline lookup yields CDR1 LGHNA and CDR2 YSLEER. The CDR3 is 17 residues long. This chain's CDR3 is CASSQDVTGTGHYEQYF. The CDR3 DNA sequence: TGCGCCAGCAGCCAAGATGTTACCGGGACAGGGCACTACGAGCAGTACTTC.

V usage is TRBV29-1 and J usage is TRBJ1-2; D may be TRBD1 (5 bases). The CDR3 totals 11 residues. Germline CDR1 is SQVTM and CDR2 is ANQGSEA. V was pared by 6 bases and J by 5 bases, with 10 bases between. In DNA, the CDR3 is TGCAGCGTAAACCAGGGTTATGGCTACACCTTC. Translating it yields CSVNQGYGYTF.

V usage is TRBV7-9 and J usage is TRBJ2-7; 8 positions agree with TRBD1. Looked up from germline, CDR1 is SEHNR and CDR2 is FQNEAQ (reference sequence). This CDR3 has 15 residues. V lost 6 bases and J lost 2; bases outside the gene matches: 9. As DNA, the CDR3 is TGTGCCAGCAGAGAGGACAGGGCCCCCACCTACGAGCAGTACTTC. Residues: CASREDRAPTYEQYF.

CDR3 protein: CASSDWATVNNEKLFF. DNA of the CDR3: TGTGCCAGCAGCGACTGGGCGACAGTGAACAATGAAAAACTGTTTTTT. The chain couples TRBV7-2 to TRBJ1-4, with a weak D call TRBD1 (5 bases). The V gene lost 5 bases and the J gene lost 5 bases, with 18 bases spanning the gap. CDR3 length equals 16 residues. Germline CDR1 is SGHTA and CDR2 is FQGNSA.

Ten or more counts support this clonotype. The chain is built from TRBV6-5 and TRBJ2-2; D possibly corresponds to TRBD2 (6 bases). Looked up from germline, CDR1 is MNHEY and CDR2 is SVGAGI. The length of the CDR3 is 17 residues. V was pared by 4 bases and J by 3 bases, with 18 bases between. CDR3 sequence reads: CASSWSLEGRDTGELFF. DNA for the CDR3: TGTGCCAGCAGTTGGTCCCTGGAGGGTCGGGACACCGGGGAGCTGTTTTTT.

This clonotype was detected many times. A much larger clone lies one base from this, so it may be a read error. J is TRBJ2-5 and V is TRBV3-1; D gene uncertain. The better agreement between TRBJ2-7 and the DNA end casts doubt on the J call. CDR1 LGHDT and CDR2 YNNKEL come from the germline V gene (reference sequence). The CDR3 contains 11 residues. For the CDR3, the DNA is TGTGCCAGCAGCCACACCTACGAGCAGTACTTC. It specifies CASSHTYEQYF.

The J gene is TRBJ1-2, the V gene TRBV28; D is ambiguous. This CDR3 has 12 residues. The V and J ends lost 4 bases and 8 bases respectively, with 11 bases between them. CDR1 is MDHEN, CDR2 SYDVKM, per germline. CDR3: CASSSLRWGYTF. CDR3 sequence (DNA): TGTGCCAGCAGTTCCCTAAGGTGGGGCTACACCTTC.